The rows below give T cell receptor beta chains drawn from one sample of a study of T cells in localized non-small cell lung cancer. Sequenced by immunoSEQ multiplex PCR; TCRdb stores in-frame clones only, minus some. The data show roughly 40,000 clones, 81% seen once. The starting material was peripheral blood mononuclear cells, obtained before any cancer treatment. These receptors were taken from a male donor at least 60 years old with stage II lung adenocarcinoma. Both conserved end residues are part of each CDR3. A D gene is named only where the DNA matches it firmly. Only some rows state a clone size, as once, few, many or a class for expanded clones.

CDR3nt: TGCAGCGTTGAGATCACAGATACGCAGTATTTT
CDR3aa: CSVEITDTQYF
j_gene: TRBJ2-3
d_gene: .
v_gene: TRBV29-1
abundance: .

CDR3nt: TGTGCCATCGGGACTAGCGGGACCCTACACACAGATACGCAGTATTTT
CDR3aa: CAIGTSGTLHTDTQYF
j_gene: TRBJ2-3
d_gene: TRBD2
v_gene: TRBV10-3
abundance: .

CDR3nt: TGTGCCAGCAGCCCTCTGATCTCGGGTAGCGGGAGCAGTGAGCAGTTCTTC
CDR3aa: CASSPLISGSGSSEQFF
j_gene: TRBJ2-1
d_gene: TRBD2
v_gene: TRBV5-6
abundance: .

CDR3nt: TGTGCCAGCAGCTTAAGGAGTAACTATGGCTACACCTTC
CDR3aa: CASSLRSNYGYTF
j_gene: TRBJ1-2
d_gene: .
v_gene: TRBV7-8
abundance: .

CDR3nt: TGTGCCACCAGCAGACGGCTGAAGATCTACGAGCAGTACTTC
CDR3aa: CATSRRLKIYEQYF
j_gene: TRBJ2-7
d_gene: .
v_gene: TRBV15
abundance: .

CDR3nt: TGTGCCAGCAGCGTGCTCTTCCGGGACTACCAGGCCTACGAGCAGTACTTC
CDR3aa: CASSVLFRDYQAYEQYF
j_gene: TRBJ2-7
d_gene: .
v_gene: TRBV21-1
abundance: .

CDR3nt: TGTGCCAGCTTACCGGGGAGGGGCACTGAAGCTTTCTTT
CDR3aa: CASLPGRGTEAFF
j_gene: TRBJ1-1
d_gene: .
v_gene: TRBV18
abundance: .

CDR3nt: TGTGCCAGCAGCCGCGGGAGTTGGTCCTACGAGCAGTACTTC
CDR3aa: CASSRGSWSYEQYF
j_gene: TRBJ2-7
d_gene: TRBD2
v_gene: TRBV9
abundance: .

CDR3nt: TGTGCCATCAGTGCGCCGGGTGGCACCGCGAATGAGCAGTTCTTC
CDR3aa: CAISAPGGTANEQFF
j_gene: TRBJ2-1
d_gene: .
v_gene: TRBV10-3
abundance: .

CDR3nt: TGTGCCAGCAGCCTCACAGGGGGCACCTACAATGAGCAGTTCTTC
CDR3aa: CASSLTGGTYNEQFF
j_gene: TRBJ2-1
d_gene: TRBD1
v_gene: TRBV6-5
abundance: .

CDR3nt: TGTGCCAGCAGCTTAGTTGAGAGGGGAGGGAACACTGAAGCTTTCTTT
CDR3aa: CASSLVERGGNTEAFF
j_gene: TRBJ1-1
d_gene: .
v_gene: TRBV11-2
abundance: .

CDR3nt: TGTGCCAGTGAGGGGGGTGATGGAGGCACTGAAGCTTTCTTT
CDR3aa: CASEGGDGGTEAFF
j_gene: TRBJ1-1
d_gene: .
v_gene: TRBV2
abundance: .

CDR3nt: TGTGCCAGTAGTGAGGAGGGGGTAGCCAAAAACATTCAGTACTTC
CDR3aa: CASSEEGVAKNIQYF
j_gene: TRBJ2-4
d_gene: .
v_gene: TRBV19
abundance: .

CDR3nt: TGTGCTAGTGGTTTGGGTGACCGGGAAGGAAACACCATATATTTT
CDR3aa: CASGLGDREGNTIYF
j_gene: TRBJ1-3
d_gene: .
v_gene: TRBV12-5
abundance: .

CDR3nt: TGTGCCTGGAGTCCTCGGGACAGTACTGGCTACACCTTC
CDR3aa: CAWSPRDSTGYTF
j_gene: TRBJ1-2
d_gene: TRBD1
v_gene: TRBV30
abundance: .

CDR3nt: TGTGCCAGCAGTGAAGGGGCCCCAGGGGCGTATGGCTACACCTTC
CDR3aa: CASSEGAPGAYGYTF
j_gene: TRBJ1-2
d_gene: .
v_gene: TRBV2
abundance: .

CDR3nt: TGTGCCAGCAGTGGACCGGGACTAGCGCTATACAATGAGCAGTTCTTC
CDR3aa: CASSGPGLALYNEQFF
j_gene: TRBJ2-1
d_gene: TRBD2
v_gene: TRBV27
abundance: once

CDR3nt: TGTGCCTGGAGTGTACTCTGGCCGCTGAACACTGAAGCTTTCTTT
CDR3aa: CAWSVLWPLNTEAFF
j_gene: TRBJ1-1
d_gene: .
v_gene: TRBV30
abundance: .

CDR3nt: TGTGCCAGCAGCTCAGGGGGCCCCAATCAGCCCCAGCATTTT
CDR3aa: CASSSGGPNQPQHF
j_gene: TRBJ1-5
d_gene: TRBD1
v_gene: TRBV7-9
abundance: few

CDR3nt: TGTGCCAGTAGTGAAGCGGGAGGGCGTGAGCAGTACTTC
CDR3aa: CASSEAGGREQYF
j_gene: TRBJ2-5
d_gene: TRBD2
v_gene: TRBV19
abundance: .

CDR3nt: TGTGCCAGCAGACCGACGCAGGGGAGTAACTATGGCTACACCTTC
CDR3aa: CASRPTQGSNYGYTF
j_gene: TRBJ1-2
d_gene: .
v_gene: TRBV6-5
abundance: .

CDR3nt: TGTGCCTGGAGTGTAGGGACAGGGGAATACGAGCAGTACTTC
CDR3aa: CAWSVGTGEYEQYF
j_gene: TRBJ2-7
d_gene: TRBD1
v_gene: TRBV30
abundance: .

CDR3nt: TGTGCCAGCTCACCCAAGGACAGGGCGGGCGAGCAGTACTTC
CDR3aa: CASSPKDRAGEQYF
j_gene: TRBJ2-7
d_gene: TRBD1
v_gene: TRBV18
abundance: .

CDR3nt: TGTGCCAGCAGCCCCGGACAGGGAAGTCCAGATACGCAGTATTTT
CDR3aa: CASSPGQGSPDTQYF
j_gene: TRBJ2-3
d_gene: TRBD1
v_gene: TRBV5-4
abundance: .

CDR3nt: TGTGCCAGCAGACTAGCGGGCCCTCAAGAGACCCAGTACTTC
CDR3aa: CASRLAGPQETQYF
j_gene: TRBJ2-5
d_gene: TRBD2
v_gene: TRBV28
abundance: .

CDR3nt: TGTGCCAGCAGTCCCTGGGACAGGGGGCAGGTTGGCTACACCTTC
CDR3aa: CASSPWDRGQVGYTF
j_gene: TRBJ1-2
d_gene: TRBD1
v_gene: TRBV6-5
abundance: .

CDR3nt: TGCGCCAGCAGCTCCCGACTAGCGGGAGATGAGCAGTTCTTC
CDR3aa: CASSSRLAGDEQFF
j_gene: TRBJ2-1
d_gene: TRBD2
v_gene: TRBV5-1
abundance: .

CDR3nt: TGTGCCAGCTCCCGCCAGGGCGAAAAACTGTTTTTT
CDR3aa: CASSRQGEKLFF
j_gene: TRBJ1-4
d_gene: .
v_gene: TRBV7-2
abundance: few

CDR3nt: TGTGCCATCAGTGAGAATGACAGGGTCTACGAGCAGTACTTC
CDR3aa: CAISENDRVYEQYF
j_gene: TRBJ2-7
d_gene: TRBD1
v_gene: TRBV10-3
abundance: .

CDR3nt: TGTGCCAGTAGTGGGAGGGGGACACGCACTGAAGCTTTCTTT
CDR3aa: CASSGRGTRTEAFF
j_gene: TRBJ1-1
d_gene: .
v_gene: TRBV19
abundance: .

CDR3nt: TGTGCCAGCAGGCCAGGGACAGTTACCTACGAGCAGTACTTC
CDR3aa: CASRPGTVTYEQYF
j_gene: TRBJ2-7
d_gene: TRBD1
v_gene: TRBV28
abundance: .

CDR3nt: TGTGCCAGCACCTACGAAACAGGGGGCACTGAAGCTTTCTTT
CDR3aa: CASTYETGGTEAFF
j_gene: TRBJ1-1
d_gene: TRBD1
v_gene: TRBV7-9
abundance: medium-sized

CDR3nt: TGCGCCAGCAGCCAAGAGTGGATGACAGATACGCAGTATTTT
CDR3aa: CASSQEWMTDTQYF
j_gene: TRBJ2-3
d_gene: .
v_gene: TRBV4-1
abundance: .

CDR3nt: TGTGCCAGCAGTTACCGAGGACGTTACGAGCAGTACTTC
CDR3aa: CASSYRGRYEQYF
j_gene: TRBJ2-7
d_gene: .
v_gene: TRBV6-5
abundance: .

CDR3nt: TGCGCCAGCACCTTCTGGTCAGGCAGCACAGATACGCAGTATTTT
CDR3aa: CASTFWSGSTDTQYF
j_gene: TRBJ2-3
d_gene: .
v_gene: TRBV5-1
abundance: few

CDR3nt: TGTGCCAGCTCACCGGGCCAGGGGGCTGGAGAGCAGTACTTC
CDR3aa: CASSPGQGAGEQYF
j_gene: TRBJ2-7
d_gene: TRBD1
v_gene: TRBV18
abundance: .

CDR3nt: TGCGCCAGCAGCGTGGACAATTTCAATCAGCCCCAGCATTTT
CDR3aa: CASSVDNFNQPQHF
j_gene: TRBJ1-5
d_gene: .
v_gene: TRBV5-1
abundance: .

CDR3nt: TGTGCCACCGATCTCGGTTATGGCTACACCTTC
CDR3aa: CATDLGYGYTF
j_gene: TRBJ1-2
d_gene: .
v_gene: TRBV7-9
abundance: few

CDR3nt: TGTGCTAGTGGTTCACCCTCCGACACCTCCGGTCAGCCCCAGCATTTT
CDR3aa: CASGSPSDTSGQPQHF
j_gene: TRBJ1-5
d_gene: .
v_gene: TRBV12-5
abundance: .

CDR3nt: TGTGCCAGCAGCTTAGTACAGGGAACATATGGCTACACCTTC
CDR3aa: CASSLVQGTYGYTF
j_gene: TRBJ1-2
d_gene: .
v_gene: TRBV7-2
abundance: .

CDR3nt: TGTGCCAGCAGTTACGGACAGGGGGTGGGTGGCTACACCTTC
CDR3aa: CASSYGQGVGGYTF
j_gene: TRBJ1-2
d_gene: TRBD1
v_gene: TRBV6-9
abundance: once

CDR3nt: TGTGCCAGTAGTTCTCCGGGACATCAAGAGACCCAGTACTTC
CDR3aa: CASSSPGHQETQYF
j_gene: TRBJ2-5
d_gene: .
v_gene: TRBV19
abundance: .

CDR3nt: TGTGCCAGCATAAACAGGGGTGAAACTGAAGCTTTCTTT
CDR3aa: CASINRGETEAFF
j_gene: TRBJ1-1
d_gene: TRBD1
v_gene: TRBV27
abundance: .

CDR3nt: TGCGCCAGCAGCTTGTTTGGGGCAGGGAGCATGAACACTGAAGCTTTCTTT
CDR3aa: CASSLFGAGSMNTEAFF
j_gene: TRBJ1-1
d_gene: .
v_gene: TRBV5-1
abundance: .

CDR3nt: TGCGCCAGCAGCTTGGATAGTCAAAGGGACCCGAGAAGACCCCTCCACTTT
CDR3aa: CASSLDSQRDPRRPLHF
j_gene: TRBJ1-6
d_gene: .
v_gene: TRBV5-1
abundance: .

CDR3nt: TGTGCCAGTAGTGCACAGGGAAAGGGCGAGCAGTACTTC
CDR3aa: CASSAQGKGEQYF
j_gene: TRBJ2-7
d_gene: .
v_gene: TRBV19
abundance: .

CDR3nt: TGCGCCAGCAGCCCGACTAGCGACCCAGCGAATGAGCAGTTCTTC
CDR3aa: CASSPTSDPANEQFF
j_gene: TRBJ2-1
d_gene: TRBD2
v_gene: TRBV5-1
abundance: .

CDR3nt: TGTGCCTGGACGTCCTTGGGCAGGGAGAACTATGGCTACACCTTC
CDR3aa: CAWTSLGRENYGYTF
j_gene: TRBJ1-2
d_gene: .
v_gene: TRBV30
abundance: once

CDR3nt: TGTGCCAGCAACTTGCTGGCAGGGCAACCGGGCGAGCAGTACTTC
CDR3aa: CASNLLAGQPGEQYF
j_gene: TRBJ2-7
d_gene: .
v_gene: TRBV2
abundance: .

CDR3nt: TGTGCCAGCAGTTCAGGTCGGCAGGGTGCCTATGGCTACACCTTC
CDR3aa: CASSSGRQGAYGYTF
j_gene: TRBJ1-2
d_gene: .
v_gene: TRBV28
abundance: .

CDR3nt: TGTGCCTTCGACCTTGGGGAGACCCAGTACTTC
CDR3aa: CAFDLGETQYF
j_gene: TRBJ2-5
d_gene: .
v_gene: TRBV30
abundance: .

CDR3nt: TGTGCCAGCAGCTTAGCGGGCCGGGAATACTACAATGAGCAGTTCTTC
CDR3aa: CASSLAGREYYNEQFF
j_gene: TRBJ2-1
d_gene: .
v_gene: TRBV7-2
abundance: .

CDR3nt: TGCGCCAGCAGACGACTAGCCAAAGAAGAGACCCAGTACTTC
CDR3aa: CASRRLAKEETQYF
j_gene: TRBJ2-5
d_gene: TRBD2
v_gene: TRBV10-2
abundance: .

CDR3nt: TGCGCCAGCAGCCAAACAGGACTAGCGGGGACCTCCTACAATGAGCAGTTCTTC
CDR3aa: CASSQTGLAGTSYNEQFF
j_gene: TRBJ2-1
d_gene: TRBD2
v_gene: TRBV4-1
abundance: once